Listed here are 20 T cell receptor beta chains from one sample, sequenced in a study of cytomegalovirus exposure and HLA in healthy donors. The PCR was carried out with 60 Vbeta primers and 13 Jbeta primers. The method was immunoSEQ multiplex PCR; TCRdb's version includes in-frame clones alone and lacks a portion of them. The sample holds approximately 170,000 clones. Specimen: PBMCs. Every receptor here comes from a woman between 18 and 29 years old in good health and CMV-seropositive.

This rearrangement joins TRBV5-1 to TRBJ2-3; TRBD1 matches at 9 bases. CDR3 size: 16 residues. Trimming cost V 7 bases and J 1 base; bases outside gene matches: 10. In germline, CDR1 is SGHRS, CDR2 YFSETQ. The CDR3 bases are TGCGCCAGCCCGGGACAGGGAACTAGCGGCACAGATACGCAGTATTTT. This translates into CASPGQGTSGTDTQYF.

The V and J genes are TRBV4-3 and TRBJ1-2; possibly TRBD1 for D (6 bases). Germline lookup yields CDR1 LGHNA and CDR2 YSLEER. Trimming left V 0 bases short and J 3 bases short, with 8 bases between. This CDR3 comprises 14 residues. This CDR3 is CASSQERGYYGYTF. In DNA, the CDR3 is TGCGCCAGCAGCCAAGAGAGGGGGTACTATGGCTACACCTTC.

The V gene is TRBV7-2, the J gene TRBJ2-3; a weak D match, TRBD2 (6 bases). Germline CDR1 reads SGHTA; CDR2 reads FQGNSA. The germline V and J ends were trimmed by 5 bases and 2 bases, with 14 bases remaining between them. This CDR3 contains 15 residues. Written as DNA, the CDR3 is TGTGCCAGCAGCCGGGACTTCCATTACACAGATACGCAGTATTTT. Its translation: CASSRDFHYTDTQYF.

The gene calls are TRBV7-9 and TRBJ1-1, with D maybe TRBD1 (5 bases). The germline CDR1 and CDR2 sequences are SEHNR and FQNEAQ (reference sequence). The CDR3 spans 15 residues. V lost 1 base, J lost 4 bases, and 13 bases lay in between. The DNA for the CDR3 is TGTGCCAGCAGCTTAGGAGTCGGGGGAGGCACTGAAGCTTTCTTT. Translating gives CASSLGVGGGTEAFF.

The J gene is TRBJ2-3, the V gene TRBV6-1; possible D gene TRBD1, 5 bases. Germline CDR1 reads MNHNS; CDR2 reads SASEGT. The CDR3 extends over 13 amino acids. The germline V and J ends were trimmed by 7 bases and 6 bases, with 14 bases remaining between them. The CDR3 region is CASKGKKRDTQYF. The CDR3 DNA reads TGTGCCAGCAAGGGGAAGAAACGGGATACGCAGTATTTT.

CDR3: CATSRDPKDRGYAFF. The CDR3 DNA reads as TGTGCCACCAGCAGAGATCCCAAGGACAGGGGTTATGCTTTCTTT. The V call is TRBV15, the J call TRBJ1-1, with 9 positions matching TRBD1. V dropped 0 bases and J dropped 11; count of bases not matched to a gene: 10. There are 15 residues in the CDR3. Germline loops: CDR1 LNHNV, CDR2 YYDKDF (reference sequence).

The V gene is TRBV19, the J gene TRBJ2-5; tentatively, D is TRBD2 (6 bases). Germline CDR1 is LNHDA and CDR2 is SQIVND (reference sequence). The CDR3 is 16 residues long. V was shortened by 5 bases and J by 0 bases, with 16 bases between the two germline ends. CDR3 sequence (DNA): TGTGCCAGTAGTCCGCGGGGAGTCAGGTACCAAGAGACCCAGTACTTC. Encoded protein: CASSPRGVRYQETQYF.

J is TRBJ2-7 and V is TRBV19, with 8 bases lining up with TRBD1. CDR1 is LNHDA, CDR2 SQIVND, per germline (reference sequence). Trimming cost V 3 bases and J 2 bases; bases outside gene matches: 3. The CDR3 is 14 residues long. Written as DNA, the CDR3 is TGTGCCAGTAGTATCGACAGGGGCCCCTACGAGCAGTACTTC. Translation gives CASSIDRGPYEQYF.

The CDR3: CASSLKRSTDTQYF. CDR3 nucleotide sequence: TGTGCCAGCAGCTTGAAGCGGAGCACAGATACGCAGTATTTT. The rearrangement joins TRBV5-4 to TRBJ2-3; possibly TRBD2 for D (5 bases). The CDR3 spans 14 residues. Trimming cost V 1 base and J 0 bases, with 6 bases left between them. In germline, CDR1 is SGHNT, CDR2 YYREEE (reference sequence).

The CDR3 sequence is CASSSLGRSDSYEQYF. The CDR3 region has the DNA TGTGCCAGCAGTTCCCTAGGTCGGAGCGATTCCTACGAGCAGTACTTC. The gene calls are TRBV6-5 and TRBJ2-7; no reliable D call. Germline-derived CDR1 and CDR2 are MNHEY and SVGAGI. The V gene lost 4 bases and the J gene lost 1 base, with 17 bases spanning the gap. The CDR3 contains 16 residues.

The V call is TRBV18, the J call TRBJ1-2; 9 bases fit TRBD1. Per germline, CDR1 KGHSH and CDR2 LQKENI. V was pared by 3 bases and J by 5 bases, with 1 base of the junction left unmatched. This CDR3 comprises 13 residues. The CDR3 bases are TGTGCCAGCTCACCCGGGACAGGGTATGGCTACACCTTC. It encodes CASSPGTGYGYTF.

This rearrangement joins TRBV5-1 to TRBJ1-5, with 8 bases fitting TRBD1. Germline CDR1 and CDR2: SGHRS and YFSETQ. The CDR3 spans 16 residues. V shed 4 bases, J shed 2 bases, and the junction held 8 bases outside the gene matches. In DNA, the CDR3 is TGCGCCAGCAGCCATACCGGACAGGGTGGCAATCAGCCCCAGCATTTT. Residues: CASSHTGQGGNQPQHF.

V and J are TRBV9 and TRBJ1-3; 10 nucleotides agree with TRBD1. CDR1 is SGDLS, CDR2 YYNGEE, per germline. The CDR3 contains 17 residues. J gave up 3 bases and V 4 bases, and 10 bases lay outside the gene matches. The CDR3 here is CASSFSSGTGVGNTIYF. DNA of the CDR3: TGTGCCAGCAGCTTTTCATCCGGGACAGGGGTTGGAAACACCATATATTTT.

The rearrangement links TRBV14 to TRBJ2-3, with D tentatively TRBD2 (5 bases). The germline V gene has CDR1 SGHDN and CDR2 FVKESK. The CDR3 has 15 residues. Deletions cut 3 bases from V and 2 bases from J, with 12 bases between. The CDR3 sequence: CASSQIRGYTDTQYF. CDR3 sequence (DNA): TGTGCCAGCAGCCAGATCCGGGGTTACACAGATACGCAGTATTTT. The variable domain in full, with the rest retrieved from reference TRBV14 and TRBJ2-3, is EAGVTQFPSHSVIEKGQTVTLRCDPISGHDNLYWYRRVMGKEIKFLLHFVKESKQDESGMPNNRFLAERTGGTYSTLKVQPAELEDSGVYFCASSQIRGYTDTQYFGPGTRLTVL.

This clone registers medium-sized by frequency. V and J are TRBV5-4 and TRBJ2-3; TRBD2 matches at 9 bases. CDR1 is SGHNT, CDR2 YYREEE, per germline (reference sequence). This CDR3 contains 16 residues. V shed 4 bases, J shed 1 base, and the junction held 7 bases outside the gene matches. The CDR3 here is CASSSKGGGGTDTQYF. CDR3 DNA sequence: TGTGCCAGCAGCAGCAAGGGCGGGGGGGGCACAGATACGCAGTATTTT.

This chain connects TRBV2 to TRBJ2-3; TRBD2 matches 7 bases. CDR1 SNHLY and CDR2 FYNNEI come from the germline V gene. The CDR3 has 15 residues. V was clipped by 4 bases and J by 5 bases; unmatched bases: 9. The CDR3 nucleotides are TGTGCCAGCAGTGTAAGCGGGGCGACAAAAGATACGCAGTATTTT. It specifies CASSVSGATKDTQYF.

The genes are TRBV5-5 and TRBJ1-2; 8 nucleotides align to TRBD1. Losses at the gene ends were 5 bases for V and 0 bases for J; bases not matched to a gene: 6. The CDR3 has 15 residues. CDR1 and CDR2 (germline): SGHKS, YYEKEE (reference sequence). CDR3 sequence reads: CASSHGQGANYGYTF. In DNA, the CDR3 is TGTGCCAGCAGTCATGGACAGGGAGCTAACTATGGCTACACCTTC.

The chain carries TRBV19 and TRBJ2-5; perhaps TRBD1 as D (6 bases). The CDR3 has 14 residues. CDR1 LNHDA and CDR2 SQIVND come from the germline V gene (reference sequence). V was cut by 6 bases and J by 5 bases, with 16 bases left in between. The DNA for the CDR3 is TGTGCCAGTAGCCCCAGGGGAGATTGGGAGACCCAGTACTTC. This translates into CASSPRGDWETQYF.

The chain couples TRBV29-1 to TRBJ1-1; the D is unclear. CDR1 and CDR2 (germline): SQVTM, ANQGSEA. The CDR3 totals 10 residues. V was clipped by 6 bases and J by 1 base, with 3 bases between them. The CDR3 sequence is CSVGNTEAFF. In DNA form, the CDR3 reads TGCAGCGTCGGGAACACTGAAGCTTTCTTT.

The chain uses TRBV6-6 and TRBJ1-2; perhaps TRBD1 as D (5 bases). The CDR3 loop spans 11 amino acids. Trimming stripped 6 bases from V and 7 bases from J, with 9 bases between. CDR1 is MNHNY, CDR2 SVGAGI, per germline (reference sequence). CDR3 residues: CASSEGVGYTF. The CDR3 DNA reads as TGTGCCAGCAGCGAAGGGGTTGGCTACACCTTC.